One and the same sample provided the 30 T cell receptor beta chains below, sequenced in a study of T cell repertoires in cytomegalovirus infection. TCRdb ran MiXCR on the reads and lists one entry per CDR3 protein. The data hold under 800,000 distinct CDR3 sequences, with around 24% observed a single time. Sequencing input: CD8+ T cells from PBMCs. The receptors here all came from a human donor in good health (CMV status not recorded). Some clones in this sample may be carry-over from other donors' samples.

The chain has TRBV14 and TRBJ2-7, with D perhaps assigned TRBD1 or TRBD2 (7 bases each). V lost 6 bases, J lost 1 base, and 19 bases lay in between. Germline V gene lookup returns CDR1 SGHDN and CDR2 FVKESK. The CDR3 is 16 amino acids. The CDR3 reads CASSQGRGPKSYEQYF. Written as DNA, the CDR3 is TGTGCCAGCAGTCAGGGGAGGGGGCCAAAATCCTACGAGCAGTACTTC.

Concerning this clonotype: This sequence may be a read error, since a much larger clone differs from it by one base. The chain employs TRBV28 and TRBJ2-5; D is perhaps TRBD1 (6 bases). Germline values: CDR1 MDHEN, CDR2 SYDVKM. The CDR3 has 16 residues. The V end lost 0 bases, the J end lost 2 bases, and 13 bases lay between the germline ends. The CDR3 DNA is TGTGCCAGCAGTTTATGGGGGGCAGGGCGACAAGAGACCCAGTACTTC. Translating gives CASSLWGAGRQETQYF.

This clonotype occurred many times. The CDR3 region has the DNA TGTGCCAGCAGCTTAGACGCGGCGGGGGAGCAGTACGTC. Residues: CASSLDAAGEQYV. This chain uses TRBV7-8 with TRBJ2-7, with D possibly being TRBD2 (6 bases). V was clipped by 1 base and J by 7 bases, with 11 bases between them. Germline V gene data show CDR1 as SGHVS and CDR2 as FQNEAQ. There are 13 residues in the CDR3.

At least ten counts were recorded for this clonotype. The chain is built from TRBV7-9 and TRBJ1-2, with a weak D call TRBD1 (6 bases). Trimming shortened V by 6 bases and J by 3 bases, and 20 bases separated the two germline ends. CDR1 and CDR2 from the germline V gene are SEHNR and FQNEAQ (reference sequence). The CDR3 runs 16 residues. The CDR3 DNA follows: TGTGCCAGCAGTTCGACAAAATACAGGGCACACTATGGCTACACCTTC. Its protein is CASSSTKYRAHYGYTF.

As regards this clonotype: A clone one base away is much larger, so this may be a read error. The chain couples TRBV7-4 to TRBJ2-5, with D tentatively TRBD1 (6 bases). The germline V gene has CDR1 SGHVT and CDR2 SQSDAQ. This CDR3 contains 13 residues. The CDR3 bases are TGTGTCAGCACCTGGCAGGGGCAAGAGACCCAGTACTTC. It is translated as CVSTWQGQETQYF.

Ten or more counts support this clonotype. In nucleotides, the CDR3 is TGTGCCAGCAGCTTAGAGTCACTAGCGGGGGTCGAGCAGTTCTTC. Its translation is CASSLESLAGVEQFF. The J gene is TRBJ2-1, the V gene TRBV7-9; 11 positions agree with TRBD2. This CDR3 has 15 amino acids. Losses at the gene ends were 1 base for V and 10 bases for J; bases not matched to a gene: 6. Germline CDR1 is SEHNR and CDR2 is FQNEAQ (reference sequence).

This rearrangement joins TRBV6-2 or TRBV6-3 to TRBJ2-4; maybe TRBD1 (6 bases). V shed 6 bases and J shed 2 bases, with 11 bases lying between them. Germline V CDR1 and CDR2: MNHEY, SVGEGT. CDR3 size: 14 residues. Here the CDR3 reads CASREQGPKNIQYF. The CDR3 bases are TGTGCCAGCAGAGAACAGGGCCCCAAAAACATTCAGTACTTC.

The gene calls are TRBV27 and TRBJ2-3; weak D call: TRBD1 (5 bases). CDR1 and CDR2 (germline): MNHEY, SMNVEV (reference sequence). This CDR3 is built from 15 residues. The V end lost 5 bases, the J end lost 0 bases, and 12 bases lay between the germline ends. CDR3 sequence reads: CASSPPTASTDTQYF. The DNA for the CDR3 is TGTGCCAGCAGTCCCCCGACAGCTAGCACAGATACGCAGTATTTT.

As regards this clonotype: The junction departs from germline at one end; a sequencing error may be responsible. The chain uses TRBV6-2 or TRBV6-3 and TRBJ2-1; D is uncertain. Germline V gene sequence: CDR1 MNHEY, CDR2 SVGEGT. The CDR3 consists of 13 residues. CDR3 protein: CVSNRLSYNEQFF. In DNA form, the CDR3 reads TGTGTCAGCAATAGGCTCTCCTACAATGAGCAGTTCTTC.

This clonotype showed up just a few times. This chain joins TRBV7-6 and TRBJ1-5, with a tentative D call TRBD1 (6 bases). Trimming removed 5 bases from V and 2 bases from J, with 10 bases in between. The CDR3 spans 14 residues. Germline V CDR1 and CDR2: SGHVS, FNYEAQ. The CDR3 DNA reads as TGTGCCAGCAGCCGTAACAGGGGCAATCAGCCCCAGCATTTT. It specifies CASSRNRGNQPQHF.

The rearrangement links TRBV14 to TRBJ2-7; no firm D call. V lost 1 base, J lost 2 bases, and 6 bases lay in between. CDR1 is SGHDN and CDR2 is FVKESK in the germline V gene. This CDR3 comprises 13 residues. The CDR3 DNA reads TGTGCCAGCAGCCAAGCGTCAGCCTACGAGCAGTACTTC. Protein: CASSQASAYEQYF.

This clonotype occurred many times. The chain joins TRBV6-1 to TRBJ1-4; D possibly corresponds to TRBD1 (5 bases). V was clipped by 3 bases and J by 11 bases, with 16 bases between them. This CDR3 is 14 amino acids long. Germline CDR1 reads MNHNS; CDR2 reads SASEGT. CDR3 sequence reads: CASSDWDGGKKLFF. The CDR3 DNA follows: TGTGCCAGCAGTGACTGGGACGGGGGAAAGAAACTGTTTTTT.

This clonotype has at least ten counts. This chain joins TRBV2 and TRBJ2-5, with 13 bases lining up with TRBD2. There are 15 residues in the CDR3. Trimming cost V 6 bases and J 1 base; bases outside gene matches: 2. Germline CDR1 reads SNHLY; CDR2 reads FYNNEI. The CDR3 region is CASRGLAGSQETQYF. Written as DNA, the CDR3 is TGTGCCAGCAGGGGACTAGCGGGGAGCCAAGAGACCCAGTACTTC.

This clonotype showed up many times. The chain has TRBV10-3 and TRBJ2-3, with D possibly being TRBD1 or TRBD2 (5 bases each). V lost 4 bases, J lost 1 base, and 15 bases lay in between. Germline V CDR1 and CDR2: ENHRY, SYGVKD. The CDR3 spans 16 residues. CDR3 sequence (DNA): TGTGCCATCAGTGTATGGGGGTCCGGAGGCACAGATACGCAGTATTTT. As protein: CAISVWGSGGTDTQYF.

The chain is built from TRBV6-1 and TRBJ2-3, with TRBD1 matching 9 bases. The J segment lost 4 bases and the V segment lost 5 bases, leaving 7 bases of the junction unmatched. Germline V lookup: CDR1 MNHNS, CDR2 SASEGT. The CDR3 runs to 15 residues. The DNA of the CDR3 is TGTGCCAGCAGTTTACCTGGGACAGGGCCAGATACGCAGTATTTT. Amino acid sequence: CASSLPGTGPDTQYF.

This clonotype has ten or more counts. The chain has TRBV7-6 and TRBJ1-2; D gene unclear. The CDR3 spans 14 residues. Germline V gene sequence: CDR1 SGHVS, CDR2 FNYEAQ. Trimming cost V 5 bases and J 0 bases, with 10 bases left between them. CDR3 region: CASSPRPANYGYTF. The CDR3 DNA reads TGTGCCAGCAGCCCCCGGCCGGCTAACTATGGCTACACCTTC.

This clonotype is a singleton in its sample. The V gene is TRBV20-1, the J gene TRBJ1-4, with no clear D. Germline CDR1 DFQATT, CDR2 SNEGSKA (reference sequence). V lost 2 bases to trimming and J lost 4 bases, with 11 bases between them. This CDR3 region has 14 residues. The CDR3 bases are TGCAGTGCTAGATATTCAGGAAGTAATGAAAAACTGTTTTTT. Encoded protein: CSARYSGSNEKLFF.

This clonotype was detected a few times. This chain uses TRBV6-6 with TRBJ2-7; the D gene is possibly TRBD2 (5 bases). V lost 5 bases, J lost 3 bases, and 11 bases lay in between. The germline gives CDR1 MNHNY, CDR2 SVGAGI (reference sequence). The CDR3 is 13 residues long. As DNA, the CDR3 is TGTGCCAGCAGTCCGGGGATAGTCTACGAGCAGTACTTC. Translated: CASSPGIVYEQYF.

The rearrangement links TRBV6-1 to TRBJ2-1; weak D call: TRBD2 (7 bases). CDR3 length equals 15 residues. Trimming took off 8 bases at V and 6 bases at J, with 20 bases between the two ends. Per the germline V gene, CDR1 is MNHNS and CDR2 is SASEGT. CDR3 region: CASGGGGLGVNEQFF. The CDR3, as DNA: TGTGCCAGCGGGGGGGGCGGGTTGGGGGTCAATGAGCAGTTCTTC.

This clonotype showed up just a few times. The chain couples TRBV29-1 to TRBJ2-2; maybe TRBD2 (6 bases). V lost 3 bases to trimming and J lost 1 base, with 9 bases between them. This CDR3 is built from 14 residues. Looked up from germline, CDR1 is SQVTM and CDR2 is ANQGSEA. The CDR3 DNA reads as TGCAGCGTTGATCCAGCGGGGAACACCGGGGAGCTGTTTTTT. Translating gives CSVDPAGNTGELFF.

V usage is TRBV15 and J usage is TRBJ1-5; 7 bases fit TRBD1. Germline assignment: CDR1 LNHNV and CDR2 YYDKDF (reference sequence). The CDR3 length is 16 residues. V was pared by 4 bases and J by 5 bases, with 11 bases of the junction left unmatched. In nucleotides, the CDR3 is TGTGCCACCAGCATTGACAGGGCCCCCGGGCATCAGCCCCAGCATTTT. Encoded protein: CATSIDRAPGHQPQHF.

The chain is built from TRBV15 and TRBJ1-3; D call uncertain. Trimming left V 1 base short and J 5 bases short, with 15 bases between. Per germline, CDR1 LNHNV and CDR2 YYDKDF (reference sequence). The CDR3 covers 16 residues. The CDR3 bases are TGTGCCACCAGCAGAGCAACAGTGCATGGGAGAAACACCATATATTTT. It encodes CATSRATVHGRNTIYF.

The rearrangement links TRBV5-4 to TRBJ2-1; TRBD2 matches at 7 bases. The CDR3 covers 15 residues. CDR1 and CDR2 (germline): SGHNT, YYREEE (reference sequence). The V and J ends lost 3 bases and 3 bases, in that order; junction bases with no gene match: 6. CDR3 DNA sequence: TGTGCCAGCAGCTGGGAGGCGGGGGACTACAATGAGCAGTTCTTC. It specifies CASSWEAGDYNEQFF.

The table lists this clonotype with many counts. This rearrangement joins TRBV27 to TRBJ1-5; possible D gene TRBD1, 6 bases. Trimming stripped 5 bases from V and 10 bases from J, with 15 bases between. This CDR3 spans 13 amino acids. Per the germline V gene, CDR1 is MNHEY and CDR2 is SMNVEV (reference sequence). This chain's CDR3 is CASSRGALGPQHF. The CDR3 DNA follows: TGTGCCAGCAGTAGGGGGGCCCTTGGACCCCAGCATTTT.

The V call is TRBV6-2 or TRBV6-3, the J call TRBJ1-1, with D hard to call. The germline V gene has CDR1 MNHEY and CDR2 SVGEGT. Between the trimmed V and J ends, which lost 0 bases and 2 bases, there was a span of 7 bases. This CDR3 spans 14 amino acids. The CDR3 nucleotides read TGTGCCAGCAGTTACTCCTTTATTAACACTGAAGCTTTCTTT. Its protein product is CASSYSFINTEAFF.

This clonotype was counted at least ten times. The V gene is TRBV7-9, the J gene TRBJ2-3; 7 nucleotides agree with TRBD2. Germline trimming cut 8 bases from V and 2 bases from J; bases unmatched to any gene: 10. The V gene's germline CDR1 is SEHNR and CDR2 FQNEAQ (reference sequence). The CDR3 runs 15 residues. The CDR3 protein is CASDPAAGFTDTQYF. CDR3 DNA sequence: TGTGCCAGCGATCCTGCAGCGGGGTTCACAGATACGCAGTATTTT.

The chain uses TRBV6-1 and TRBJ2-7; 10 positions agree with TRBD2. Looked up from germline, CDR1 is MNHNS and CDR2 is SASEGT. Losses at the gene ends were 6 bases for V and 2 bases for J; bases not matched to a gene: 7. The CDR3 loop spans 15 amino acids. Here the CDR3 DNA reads TGTGCCAGCAGCCGGAGCGGGGGGGCGGCCTACGAGCAGTACGTC. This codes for CASSRSGGAAYEQYV.

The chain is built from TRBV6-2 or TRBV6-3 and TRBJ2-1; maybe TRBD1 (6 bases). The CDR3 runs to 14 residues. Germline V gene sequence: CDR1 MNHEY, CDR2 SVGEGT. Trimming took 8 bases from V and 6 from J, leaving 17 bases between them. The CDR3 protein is CASRTESPSNEQFF. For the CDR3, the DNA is TGTGCCAGCCGGACAGAATCACCATCCAATGAGCAGTTCTTC.

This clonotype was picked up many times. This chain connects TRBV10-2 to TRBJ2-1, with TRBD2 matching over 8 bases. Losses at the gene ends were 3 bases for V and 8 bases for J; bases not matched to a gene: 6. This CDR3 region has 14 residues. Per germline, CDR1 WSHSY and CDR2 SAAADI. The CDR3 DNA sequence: TGCGCCAGCAGTGAAGGGACTAGGGTTGATGAGCAGTTCTTC. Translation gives CASSEGTRVDEQFF.

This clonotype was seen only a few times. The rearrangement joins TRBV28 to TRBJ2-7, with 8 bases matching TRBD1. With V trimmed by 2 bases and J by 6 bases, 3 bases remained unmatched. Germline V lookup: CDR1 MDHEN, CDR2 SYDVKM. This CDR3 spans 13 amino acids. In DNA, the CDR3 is TGTGCCAGCAGTTTAGCCGGACAGGGCGAGCAGTACGTC. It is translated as CASSLAGQGEQYV.